This T cell receptor (beta chain) was sequenced during a study of cytomegalovirus exposure and HLA in healthy donors. Study context: There were about 85 million unique TCRs (from HLA-typed donors) in an early data release. Study-wide results and limits: With high specificity and sensitivity, the classifier reportedly diagnosed cytomegalovirus status. Researchers reported in a later analysis that a missense DCLRE1C variant was tied to TCR beta V- and J-gene trimming.

There were likely unrecorded immune exposures, though donors were nominally healthy when sampled. PCR primers comprised 60 Vbeta and 13 Jbeta primers. Generated by immunoSEQ multiplex PCR, the TCRdb table keeps only in-frame clones and is missing some. The sample comprises 150,000 or so clones, around 74% of which are singletons, and over 2% rests with the top ten. The germline V gene encodes CDR1 MNHNY and CDR2 SVGAGI (reference sequence). This CDR3 contains 12 residues. V was clipped by 5 bases and J by 2 bases, with 6 bases between them. A word on this clone: Its antigen is as yet unknown. Other DNA sequences within the sample encode an identical CDR3.

The receptor's source is a female donor in good health and CMV-seronegative. The sequenced material came from PBMCs. The chain has TRBV6-6 and TRBJ2-5; TRBD2 is a possible D gene (5 bases). CDR3 sequence (DNA): TGTGCCAGCAGTCCGGGACAAGAGACCCAGTACTTC. Translated: CASSPGQETQYF.